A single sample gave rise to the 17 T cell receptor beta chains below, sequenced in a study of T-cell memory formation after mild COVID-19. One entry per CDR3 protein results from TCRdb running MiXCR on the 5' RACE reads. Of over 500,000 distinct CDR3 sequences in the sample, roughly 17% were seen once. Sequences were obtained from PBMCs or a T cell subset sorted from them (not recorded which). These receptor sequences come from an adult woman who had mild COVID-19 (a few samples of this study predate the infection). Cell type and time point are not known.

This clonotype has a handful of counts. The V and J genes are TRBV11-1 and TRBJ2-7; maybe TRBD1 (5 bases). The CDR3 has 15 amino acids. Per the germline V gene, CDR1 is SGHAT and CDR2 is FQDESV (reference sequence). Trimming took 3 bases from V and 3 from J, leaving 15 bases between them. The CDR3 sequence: CASSFLPTAIYEQYF. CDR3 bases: TGTGCCAGCAGCTTCCTCCCGACAGCAATCTACGAGCAGTACTTC.

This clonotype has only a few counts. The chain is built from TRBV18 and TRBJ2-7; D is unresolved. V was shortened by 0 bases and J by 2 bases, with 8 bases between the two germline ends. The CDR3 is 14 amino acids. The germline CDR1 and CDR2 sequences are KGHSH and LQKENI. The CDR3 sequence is CASSPPSQTYEQYF. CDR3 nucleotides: TGTGCCAGCTCACCACCCTCCCAAACCTACGAGCAGTACTTC.

CDR3: CASSPGSAGELFF. CDR3 DNA: TGTGCCAGCAGCCCCGGTTCGGCCGGGGAGCTGTTTTTT. V and J are TRBV11-1 and TRBJ2-2; no clear D. The CDR3 is 13 amino acids. V was clipped by 5 bases and J by 6 bases, with 10 bases between them. The germline V gene encodes CDR1 SGHAT and CDR2 FQDESV (reference sequence).

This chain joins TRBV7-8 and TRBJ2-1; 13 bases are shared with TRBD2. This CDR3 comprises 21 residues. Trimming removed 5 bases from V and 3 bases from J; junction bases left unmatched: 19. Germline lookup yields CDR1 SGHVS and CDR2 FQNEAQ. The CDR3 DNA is TGTGCCAGCAGCCCTAACAGGGTCTTGACTAGCGGGAGGTTGGGCTACAATGAGCAGTTCTTC. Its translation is CASSPNRVLTSGRLGYNEQFF.

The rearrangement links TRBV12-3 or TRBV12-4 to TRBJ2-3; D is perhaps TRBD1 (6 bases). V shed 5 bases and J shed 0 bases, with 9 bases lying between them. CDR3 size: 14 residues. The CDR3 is CASSMTGSTDTQYF. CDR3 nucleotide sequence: TGTGCCAGCAGTATGACAGGTAGCACAGATACGCAGTATTTT.

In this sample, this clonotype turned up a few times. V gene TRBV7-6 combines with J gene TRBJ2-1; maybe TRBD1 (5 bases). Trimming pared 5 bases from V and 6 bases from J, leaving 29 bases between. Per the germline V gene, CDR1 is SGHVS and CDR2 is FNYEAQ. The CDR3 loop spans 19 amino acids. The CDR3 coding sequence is TGTGCCAGCAGCACCCCTGCATACGCGACAGTGGCACGTTCCAATGAGCAGTTCTTC. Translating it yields CASSTPAYATVARSNEQFF.

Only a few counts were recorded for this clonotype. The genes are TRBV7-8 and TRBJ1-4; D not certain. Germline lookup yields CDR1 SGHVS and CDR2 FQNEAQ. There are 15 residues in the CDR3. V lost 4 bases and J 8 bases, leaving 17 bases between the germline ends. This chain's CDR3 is CASSSMTRLGEKLFF. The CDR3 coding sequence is TGTGCCAGCAGCTCTATGACCCGACTGGGGGAAAAACTGTTTTTT.

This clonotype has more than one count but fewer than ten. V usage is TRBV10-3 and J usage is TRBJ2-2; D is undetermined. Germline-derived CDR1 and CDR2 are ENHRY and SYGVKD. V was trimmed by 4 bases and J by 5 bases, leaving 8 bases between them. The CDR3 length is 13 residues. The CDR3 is CAISGGSTGELFF. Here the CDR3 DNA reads TGTGCCATCAGTGGGGGTAGTACCGGGGAGCTGTTTTTT.

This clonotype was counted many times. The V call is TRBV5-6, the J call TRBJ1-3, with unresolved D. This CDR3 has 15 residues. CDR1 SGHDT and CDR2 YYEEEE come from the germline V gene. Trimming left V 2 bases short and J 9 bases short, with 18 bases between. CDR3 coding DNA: TGTGCCAGCAGCTTACATGGCGCCGTAGGACTCACCATATATTTT. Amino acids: CASSLHGAVGLTIYF.

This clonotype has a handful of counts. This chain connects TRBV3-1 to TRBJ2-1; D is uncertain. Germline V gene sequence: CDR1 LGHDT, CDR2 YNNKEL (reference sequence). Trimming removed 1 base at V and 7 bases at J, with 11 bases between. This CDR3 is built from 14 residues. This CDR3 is CASSQGINLNEQFF. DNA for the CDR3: TGTGCCAGCAGCCAAGGGATAAACCTTAATGAGCAGTTCTTC.

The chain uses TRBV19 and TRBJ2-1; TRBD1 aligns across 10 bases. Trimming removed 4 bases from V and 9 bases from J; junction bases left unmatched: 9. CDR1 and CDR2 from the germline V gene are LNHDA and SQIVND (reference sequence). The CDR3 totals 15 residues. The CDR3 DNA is TGTGCCAGTAGTACCGGGACAGGGGCGTGGACTGAGCAGTTCTTC. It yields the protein CASSTGTGAWTEQFF. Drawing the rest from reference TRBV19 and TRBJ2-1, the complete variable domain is DGGITQSPKYLFRKEGQNVTLSCEQNLNHDAMYWYRQDPGQGLRLIYYSQIVNDFQKGDIAEGYSVSREKKESFPLTVTSAQKNPTAFYLCASSTGTGAWTEQFFGPGTRLTVL.

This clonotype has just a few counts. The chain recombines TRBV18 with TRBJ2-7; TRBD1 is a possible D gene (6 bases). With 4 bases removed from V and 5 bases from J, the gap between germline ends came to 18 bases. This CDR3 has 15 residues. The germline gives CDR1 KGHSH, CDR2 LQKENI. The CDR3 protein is CASSLGVQGRDEQYF. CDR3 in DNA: TGTGCCAGCTCACTTGGGGTACAGGGCAGAGACGAGCAGTACTTC.

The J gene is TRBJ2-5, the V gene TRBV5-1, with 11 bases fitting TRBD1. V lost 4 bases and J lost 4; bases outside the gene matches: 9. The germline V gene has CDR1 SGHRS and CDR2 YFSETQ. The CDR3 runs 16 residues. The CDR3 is CASSTDTGTGGETQYF. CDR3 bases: TGCGCCAGCAGCACAGACACCGGGACAGGGGGAGAGACCCAGTACTTC. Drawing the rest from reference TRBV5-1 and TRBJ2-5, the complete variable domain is KAGVTQTPRYLIKTRGQQVTLSCSPISGHRSVSWYQQTPGQGLQFLFEYFSETQRNKGNFPGRFSGRQFSNSRSEMNVSTLELGDSALYLCASSTDTGTGGETQYFGPGTRLLVL.

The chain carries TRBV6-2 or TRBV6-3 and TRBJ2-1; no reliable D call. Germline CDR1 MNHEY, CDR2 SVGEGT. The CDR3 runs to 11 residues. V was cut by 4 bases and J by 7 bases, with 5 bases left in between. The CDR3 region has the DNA TGTGCCAGCAGTTGGTGGAATGAGCAGTTCTTC. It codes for CASSWWNEQFF.

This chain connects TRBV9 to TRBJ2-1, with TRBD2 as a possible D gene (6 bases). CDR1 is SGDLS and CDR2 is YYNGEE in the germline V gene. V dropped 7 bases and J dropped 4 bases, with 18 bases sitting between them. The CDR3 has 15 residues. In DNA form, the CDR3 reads TGTGCCAGCGCATTTTCCGCGGGGCAGTACAATGAGCAGTTCTTC. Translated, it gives CASAFSAGQYNEQFF.

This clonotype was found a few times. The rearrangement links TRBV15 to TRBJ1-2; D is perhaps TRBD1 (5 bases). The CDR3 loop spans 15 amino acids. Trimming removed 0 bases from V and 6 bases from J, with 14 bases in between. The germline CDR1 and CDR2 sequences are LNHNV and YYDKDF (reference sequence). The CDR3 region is CATSRDKGRWDGYTF. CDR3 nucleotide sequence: TGTGCCACCAGCAGAGATAAGGGGCGCTGGGATGGCTACACCTTC. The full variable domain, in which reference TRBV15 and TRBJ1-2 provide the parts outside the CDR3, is DAMVIQNPRYQVTQFGKPVTLSCSQTLNHNVMYWYQQKSSQAPKLLFHYYDKDFNNEADTPDNFQSRRPNTSFCFLDIRSPGLGDTAMYLCATSRDKGRWDGYTFGSGTRLTVV.

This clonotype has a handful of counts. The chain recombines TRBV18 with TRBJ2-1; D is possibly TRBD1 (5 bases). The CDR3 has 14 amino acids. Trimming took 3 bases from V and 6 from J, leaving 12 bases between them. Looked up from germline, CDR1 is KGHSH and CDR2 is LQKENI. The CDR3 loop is CASSPVGRANEQFF. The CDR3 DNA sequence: TGTGCCAGCTCACCGGTGGGCAGGGCCAATGAGCAGTTCTTC. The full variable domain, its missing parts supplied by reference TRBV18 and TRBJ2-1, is NAGVMQNPRHLVRRRGQEARLRCSPMKGHSHVYWYRQLPEEGLKFMVYLQKENIIDESGMPKERFSAEFPKEGPSILRIQQVVRGDSAAYFCASSPVGRANEQFFGPGTRLTVL.